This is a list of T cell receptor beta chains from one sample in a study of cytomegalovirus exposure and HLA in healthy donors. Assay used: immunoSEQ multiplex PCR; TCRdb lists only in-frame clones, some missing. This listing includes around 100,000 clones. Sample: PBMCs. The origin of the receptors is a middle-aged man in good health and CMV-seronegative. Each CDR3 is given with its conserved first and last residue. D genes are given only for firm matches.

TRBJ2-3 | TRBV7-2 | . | TGTGCCAGCAGCTCGACAGCTAGCACAGATACGCAGTATTTT | CASSSTASTDTQYF
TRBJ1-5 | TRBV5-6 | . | TGTGCCAGCAGCGGTAACAGGGTTTGGGGCAATCAGCCCCAGCATTTT | CASSGNRVWGNQPQHF
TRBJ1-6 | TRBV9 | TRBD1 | TGTGCCAGCAGCACAGGGGGAATCAGTTCACCCCTCCACTTT | CASSTGGISSPLHF
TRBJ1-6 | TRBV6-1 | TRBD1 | TGTGCCAGCAGTGGGCGGACAGGGGGGAATTCACCCCTCCACTTT | CASSGRTGGNSPLHF
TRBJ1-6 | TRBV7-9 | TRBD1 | TGTGCCAGCAGCCTAAAATCGACAGGGGAGAGTTCACCCCTCCACTTT | CASSLKSTGESSPLHF
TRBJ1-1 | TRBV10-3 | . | TGTGCCATCAGTGGTACAGAGAACACTGAAGCTTTCTTT | CAISGTENTEAFF
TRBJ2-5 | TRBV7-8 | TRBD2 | TGTGCCAGCAGCTTAGCGCGTAGGGGACTAGCGATGAAAGAGACCCAGTACTTC | CASSLARRGLAMKETQYF
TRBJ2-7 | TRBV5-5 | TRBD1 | TGTGCCAGCAGCTTGGCCGTGGGACAGAACTACGAGCAGTACTTC | CASSLAVGQNYEQYF
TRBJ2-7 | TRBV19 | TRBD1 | TGTGCCGTCCGGGACAGTTCCTACGAGCAGTACTTC | CAVRDSSYEQYF
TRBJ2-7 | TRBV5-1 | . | TGCGCCAGCAGCCAGGACACGATCCCCTACGAGCAGTACTTC | CASSQDTIPYEQYF
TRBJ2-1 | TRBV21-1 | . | TGTGCCAGCAGCAAAGGAAAAGGTAGCAGAGGCCAATACAATGAGCAGTTCTTC | CASSKGKGSRGQYNEQFF
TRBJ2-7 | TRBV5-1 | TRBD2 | TGCGCCAGCAGCTTGGGACTAGCGGGAGCCTCCTACGAGCAGTACTTC | CASSLGLAGASYEQYF
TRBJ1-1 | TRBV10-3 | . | TGTGCCATCAGGGCGGTGAACACTGAAGCTTTCTTT | CAIRAVNTEAFF
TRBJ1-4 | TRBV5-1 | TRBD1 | TGCGCCAGCAGCCTGGGGACAGGAAATAATGAAAAACTGTTTTTT | CASSLGTGNNEKLFF
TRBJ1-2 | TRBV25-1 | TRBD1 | TGTGCCAGCAGCTCAGGGGGGGGCTACACCTTC | CASSSGGGYTF
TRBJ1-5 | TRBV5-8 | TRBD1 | TGTGCCAGCAGCTTGGTACAGGGGGCGCGGAGCAATCAGCCCCAGCATTTT | CASSLVQGARSNQPQHF
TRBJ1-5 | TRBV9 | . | TGTGCCAGCAGCGAACAGGGAGGGGATCAGCCCCAGCATTTT | CASSEQGGDQPQHF
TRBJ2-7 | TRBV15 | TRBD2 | TGTGCCACCAGCAGAGATCGCGGGAGCGAGCAGTACTTC | CATSRDRGSEQYF
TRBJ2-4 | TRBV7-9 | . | TGTGCCAGCAGCTTAGGTGCATTCTGGGGAGACATTCAGTACTTC | CASSLGAFWGDIQYF
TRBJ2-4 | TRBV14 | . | TGTGCCAGCAGCCCGGGGTACGAACGATACCAAAACATTCAGTACTTC | CASSPGYERYQNIQYF
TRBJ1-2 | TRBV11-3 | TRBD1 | TGTGCCAGCAGCCCAATAGGGAGACCGAGGACAGGCTATGGCTACACCTTC | CASSPIGRPRTGYGYTF
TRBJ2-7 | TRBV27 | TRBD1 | TGTGCCAGCAGTTTCGGGACAGGGTCATCCTACGAGCAGTACTTC | CASSFGTGSSYEQYF
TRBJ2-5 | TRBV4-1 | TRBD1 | TGCGCCAGCAGCCAAGATTATAAGGGACAGGGGGTACAAGAGACCCAGTACTTC | CASSQDYKGQGVQETQYF
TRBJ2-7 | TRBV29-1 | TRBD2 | TGCAGCGTTGAAGACGACGGGACTAGCCACTACGAGCAGTACTTC | CSVEDDGTSHYEQYF
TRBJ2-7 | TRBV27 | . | TGTGCCAGCTCCTTCGGGACATCTTCCTACGAGCAGTACTTC | CASSFGTSSYEQYF
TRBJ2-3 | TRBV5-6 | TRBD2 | TGTGCCAGCAGCCTCAGACTAGCCTATAGCACAGATACGCAGTATTTT | CASSLRLAYSTDTQYF
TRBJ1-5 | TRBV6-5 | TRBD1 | TGTGCCAGCAGTCAAGACAGGGGGCAGGATCAGCCCCAGCATTTT | CASSQDRGQDQPQHF
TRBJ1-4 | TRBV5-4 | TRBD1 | TGTGCCAGCAGCCAGGACAGGGGTGGTGAAAAACTGTTTTTT | CASSQDRGGEKLFF
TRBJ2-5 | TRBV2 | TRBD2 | TGTGCCAGCAGAGCTAGCGGGGGGGCCCTTTTTGAGACCCAGTACTTC | CASRASGGALFETQYF
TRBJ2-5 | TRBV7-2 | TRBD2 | TGTGCCAGCAGCTTAGTCGGACTAGCGGGAATGGAGACCCAGTACTTC | CASSLVGLAGMETQYF
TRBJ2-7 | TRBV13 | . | TGTGCCAGCAGCTCCAGAGGGTCCTACGAGCAGTACTTC | CASSSRGSYEQYF
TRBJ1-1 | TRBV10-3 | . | TGTGCCATCAGCAGGGAAACTGAAGCTTTCTTT | CAISRETEAFF
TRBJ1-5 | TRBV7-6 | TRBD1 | TGTGCCAGCAGCCCAACAGGGGGTCACGATAGCAATCAGCCCCAGCATTTT | CASSPTGGHDSNQPQHF
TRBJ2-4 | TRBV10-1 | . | TGCGCCAGCATGGGGAGCAGCGAAAACATTCAGTACTTC | CASMGSSENIQYF
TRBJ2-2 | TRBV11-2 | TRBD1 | TGTGCCAGCAGCTATGGGACAGGCACCGGGGAGCTGTTTTTT | CASSYGTGTGELFF
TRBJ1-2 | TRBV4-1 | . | TGCGCCAGCAGCCAAGTTAGCCTGGAGAGCTACACCTTC | CASSQVSLESYTF
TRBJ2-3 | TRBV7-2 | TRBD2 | TGTGCCAGCAGCTCCCGGCGGCTAGCGGGAATGTCGCCAGATACGCAGTATTTT | CASSSRRLAGMSPDTQYF
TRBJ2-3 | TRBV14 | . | TGTGCCAGCAGCCAAACTGGGGGGGCATCAGATACGCAGTATTTT | CASSQTGGASDTQYF
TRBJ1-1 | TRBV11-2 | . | TGTGCCAGCAGCTTACGACAGGTCACTGAAGCTTTCTTT | CASSLRQVTEAFF
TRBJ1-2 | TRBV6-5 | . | TGTGCCAGCAGGCGGACAGAATACTATGGCTACACCTTC | CASRRTEYYGYTF
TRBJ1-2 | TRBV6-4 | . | TGTGCCAGCAGTGACGGGGGCTCGATCTATGGCTACACCTTC | CASSDGGSIYGYTF
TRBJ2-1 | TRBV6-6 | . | TGTGCCAGCAGCGGCATCCTGTCGCGGGGCGGCAATGAGCAGTTCTTC | CASSGILSRGGNEQFF